The entry below gives a single TCR beta chain sequence along with its context. The target antigen is unknown. Per germline, CDR1 PRHDT and CDR2 FYEKMQ (reference sequence). Trimming pared 6 bases from V and 1 base from J, leaving 16 bases between. The CDR3 is made up of 15 amino acids. RNA in amounts of about 0.45 to 1 ug was reverse transcribed with random hexamers. The method of amplification for TCR beta CDR3 was immunoSEQ multiplex PCR, covering 54 Vbeta and 13 Jbeta. TCRdb re-derived calls from the immunoSEQ multiplex PCR reads in MiXCR, one entry per CDR3 protein. The profile covers some 260,000 distinct CDR3 sequences, with approximately 85% appearing a single time and around 0.11% taken by the ten largest. This entry is derived from a study of CD8 T cells in Susac syndrome. Findings and caveats of the study: The authors acknowledged that the study's TCR sequencing and HLA analysis involved relatively few individuals.

TCR beta from blood CD8+ and CD4+ T cells was sequenced. Purification of the CD8+ and CD4+ T cells relied on negative isolation, and TEMRA cells underwent FACS enrichment. The sample comprised CD8+ T cells from PBMCs. The chain joins TRBV13 to TRBJ2-7, with D possibly TRBD2 on 5 matching bases. This sequence originates from a human donor with multiple sclerosis. This CDR3 is CASRPLTGTSYEQYF. For the CDR3, the DNA is TGTGCCAGCAGGCCGTTGACGGGAACGTCCTACGAGCAGTACTTC.